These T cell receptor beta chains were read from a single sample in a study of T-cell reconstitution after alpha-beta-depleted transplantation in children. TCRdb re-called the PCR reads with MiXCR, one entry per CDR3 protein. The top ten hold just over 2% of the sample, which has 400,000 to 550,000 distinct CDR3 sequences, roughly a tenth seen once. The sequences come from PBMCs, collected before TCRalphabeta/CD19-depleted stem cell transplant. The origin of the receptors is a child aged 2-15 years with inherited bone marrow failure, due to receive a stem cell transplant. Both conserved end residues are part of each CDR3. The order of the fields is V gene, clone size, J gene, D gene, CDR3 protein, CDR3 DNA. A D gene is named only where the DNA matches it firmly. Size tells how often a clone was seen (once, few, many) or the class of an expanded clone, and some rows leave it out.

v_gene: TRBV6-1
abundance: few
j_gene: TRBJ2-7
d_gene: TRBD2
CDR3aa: CASSPDPLSGGLPPGEQYF
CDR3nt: TGTGCCAGCAGCCCCGACCCCCTTTCGGGAGGTCTGCCTCCCGGCGAGCAGTACTTC

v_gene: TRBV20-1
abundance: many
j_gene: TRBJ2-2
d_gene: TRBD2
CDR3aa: CSGGGRANTGELFF
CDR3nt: TGCAGTGGCGGCGGGAGGGCTAACACCGGGGAGCTGTTTTTT

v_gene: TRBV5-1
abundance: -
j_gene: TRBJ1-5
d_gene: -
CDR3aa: CASSLSGDQPQHF
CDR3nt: TGCGCCAGCAGCTTGAGCGGCGATCAGCCCCAGCATTTT

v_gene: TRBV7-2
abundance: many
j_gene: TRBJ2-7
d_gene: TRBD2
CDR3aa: CASSFGGGVSYEQYF
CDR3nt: TGTGCCAGCAGCTTTGGGGGAGGGGTCAGCTACGAGCAGTACTTC

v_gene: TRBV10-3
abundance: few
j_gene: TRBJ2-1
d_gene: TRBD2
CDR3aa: CAIRAGLAPYNEQFF
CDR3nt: TGTGCCATCAGGGCCGGACTAGCGCCTTACAATGAGCAGTTCTTC

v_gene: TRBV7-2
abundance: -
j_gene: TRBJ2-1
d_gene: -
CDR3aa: CASRLGLRPVNEQFF
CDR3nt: TGTGCCAGCAGGTTGGGACTCCGCCCCGTCAATGAGCAGTTCTTC

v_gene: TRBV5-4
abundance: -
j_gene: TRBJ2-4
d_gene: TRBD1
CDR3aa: CASSRQGAEQKNIQYF
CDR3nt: TGTGCCAGCAGTAGACAGGGGGCTGAGCAAAAAAACATTCAGTACTTC

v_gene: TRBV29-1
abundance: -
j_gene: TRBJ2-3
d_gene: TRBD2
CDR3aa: CSVDGSGTSGITDTQYF
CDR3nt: TGCAGCGTTGATGGCTCCGGGACTAGTGGGATCACAGATACGCAGTATTTT

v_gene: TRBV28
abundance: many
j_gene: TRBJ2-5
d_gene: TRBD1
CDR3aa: CASRGMTGTGRETQYF
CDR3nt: TGTGCCAGCAGAGGAATGACCGGGACAGGGAGGGAGACCCAGTACTTC

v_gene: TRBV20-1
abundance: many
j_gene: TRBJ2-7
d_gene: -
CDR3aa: CSARRNSYEQYF
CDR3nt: TGCAGTGCGCGCCGGAACTCCTACGAGCAGTACTTC

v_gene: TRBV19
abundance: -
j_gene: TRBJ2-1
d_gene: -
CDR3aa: CASSIGSERGEQFF
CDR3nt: TGTGCCAGTAGTATAGGGTCGGAACGGGGTGAGCAGTTCTTC

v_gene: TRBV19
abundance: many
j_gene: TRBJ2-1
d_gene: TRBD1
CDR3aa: CASSIDRGLFDEQFF
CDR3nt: TGTGCCAGTAGTATCGACAGGGGGCTTTTCGATGAGCAGTTCTTC

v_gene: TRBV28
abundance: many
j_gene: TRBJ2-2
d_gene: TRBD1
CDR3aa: CASSAQGARAGELFF
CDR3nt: TGTGCCAGCAGTGCTCAGGGGGCGCGGGCCGGGGAGCTGTTTTTT

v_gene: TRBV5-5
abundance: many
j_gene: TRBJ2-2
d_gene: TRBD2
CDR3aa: CAGGTSSSGELFF
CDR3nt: TGTGCCGGAGGGACTAGCAGCTCCGGGGAGCTGTTTTTT

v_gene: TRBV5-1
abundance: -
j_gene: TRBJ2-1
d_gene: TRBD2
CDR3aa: CASSILEREGVGEQFF
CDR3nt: TGCGCCAGCAGCATTCTGGAGCGGGAGGGCGTCGGTGAGCAGTTCTTC

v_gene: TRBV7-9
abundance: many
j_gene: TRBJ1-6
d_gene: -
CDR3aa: CASSAGRSPLHF
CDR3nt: TGTGCCAGCAGCGCGGGACGGTCACCCCTCCACTTT

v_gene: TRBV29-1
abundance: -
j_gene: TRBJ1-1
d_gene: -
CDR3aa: CSVAAMNTEAFF
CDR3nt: TGCAGCGTTGCAGCTATGAACACTGAAGCTTTCTTT

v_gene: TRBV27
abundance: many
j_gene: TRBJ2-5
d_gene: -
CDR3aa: CASGPGPGGETQYF
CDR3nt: TGTGCCAGCGGCCCTGGCCCCGGGGGAGAGACCCAGTACTTC

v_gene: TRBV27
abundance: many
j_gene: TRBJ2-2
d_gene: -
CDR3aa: CASRAANTGELFF
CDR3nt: TGTGCCAGCAGAGCGGCGAACACCGGGGAGCTGTTTTTT

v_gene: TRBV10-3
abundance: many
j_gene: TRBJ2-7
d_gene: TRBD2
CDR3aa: CAISGSLGTSGIYEQYF
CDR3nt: TGTGCCATCAGTGGGTCCCTGGGTACTAGCGGGATTTACGAGCAGTACTTC

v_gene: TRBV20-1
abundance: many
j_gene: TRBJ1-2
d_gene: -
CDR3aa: CSATGSTYGYTF
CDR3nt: TGCAGTGCTACTGGCAGCACCTATGGCTACACCTTC

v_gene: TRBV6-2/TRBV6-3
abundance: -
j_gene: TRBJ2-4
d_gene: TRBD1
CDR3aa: CASSYGNPGQGVVSAKNIQYF
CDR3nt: TGTGCCAGCAGTTACGGGAATCCGGGACAGGGGGTGGTTAGTGCCAAAAACATTCAGTACTTC

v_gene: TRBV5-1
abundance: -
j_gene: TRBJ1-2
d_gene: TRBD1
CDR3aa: CASSSTGGNYGYTF
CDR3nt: TGCGCCAGCAGCTCTACAGGGGGTAACTATGGCTACACCTTC

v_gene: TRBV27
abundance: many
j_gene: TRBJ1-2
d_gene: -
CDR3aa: CASSGDAGYGYTF
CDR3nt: TGTGCCAGCAGTGGGGACGCTGGCTATGGCTACACCTTC

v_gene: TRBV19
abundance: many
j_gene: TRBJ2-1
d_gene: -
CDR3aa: CASSIEARNNEQFF
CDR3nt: TGTGCCAGTAGTATAGAGGCTAGAAACAATGAGCAGTTCTTC

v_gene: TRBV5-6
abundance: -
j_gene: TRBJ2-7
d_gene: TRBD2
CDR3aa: CASSLSPHPSGVRNEQYF
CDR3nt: TGTGCCAGCAGTCTCTCCCCCCATCCAAGCGGGGTGCGGAACGAGCAGTACTTC

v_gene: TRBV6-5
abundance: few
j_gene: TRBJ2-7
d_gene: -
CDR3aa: CASSYFTGHGEQYF
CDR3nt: TGTGCCAGCAGTTACTTTACCGGGCACGGAGAGCAGTACTTC

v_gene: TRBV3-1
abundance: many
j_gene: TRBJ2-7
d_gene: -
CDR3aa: CASSQGGPPYEQYF
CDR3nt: TGTGCCAGCAGCCAAGGGGGTCCCCCGTACGAGCAGTACTTC

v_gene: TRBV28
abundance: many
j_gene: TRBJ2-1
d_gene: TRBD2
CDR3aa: CASSFYPRRERYNEQFF
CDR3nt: TGTGCCAGCAGTTTTTATCCCCGGCGGGAGAGATACAATGAGCAGTTCTTC

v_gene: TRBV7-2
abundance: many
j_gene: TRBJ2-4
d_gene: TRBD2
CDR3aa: CASTRTSGSIAIQYF
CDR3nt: TGTGCCAGCACCCGGACTAGCGGGAGCATCGCCATTCAGTACTTC

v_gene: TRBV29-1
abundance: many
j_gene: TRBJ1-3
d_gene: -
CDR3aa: CSVERTGGNTIYF
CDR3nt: TGCAGCGTTGAGCGGACCGGCGGAAACACCATATATTTT

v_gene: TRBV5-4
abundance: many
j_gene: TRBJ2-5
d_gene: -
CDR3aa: CASSLVPETQYF
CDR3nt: TGCGCCAGCAGCTTGGTTCCAGAGACCCAGTACTTC

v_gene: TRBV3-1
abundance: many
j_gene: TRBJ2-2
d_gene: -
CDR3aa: CASSQEWASYTGELFF
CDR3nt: TGTGCCAGCAGCCAAGAATGGGCTAGTTACACCGGGGAGCTGTTTTTT

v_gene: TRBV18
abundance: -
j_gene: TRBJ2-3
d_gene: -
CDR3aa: CASSPTFASTDTQYF
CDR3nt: TGTGCCAGCTCACCTACTTTTGCTAGCACAGATACGCAGTATTTT

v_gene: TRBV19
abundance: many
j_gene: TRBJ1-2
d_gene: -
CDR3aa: CASSIGGDGYTF
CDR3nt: TGTGCCAGTAGTATAGGAGGGGATGGCTACACCTTC

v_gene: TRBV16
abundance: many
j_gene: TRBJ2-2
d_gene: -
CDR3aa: CASSQSAGVGGELFF
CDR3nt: TGTGCCAGCAGCCAATCTGCTGGAGTCGGCGGGGAGCTGTTTTTT

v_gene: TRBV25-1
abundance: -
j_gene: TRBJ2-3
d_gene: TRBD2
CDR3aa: CASGLGLAGTDTQYF
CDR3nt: TGTGCCAGCGGCCTAGGACTAGCGGGAACCGATACGCAGTATTTT

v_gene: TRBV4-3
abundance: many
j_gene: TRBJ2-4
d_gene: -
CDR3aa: CASSQDPGSTRLAKNIQYF
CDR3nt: TGCGCCAGCAGCCAAGATCCGGGGAGTACCCGACTGGCCAAAAACATTCAGTACTTC

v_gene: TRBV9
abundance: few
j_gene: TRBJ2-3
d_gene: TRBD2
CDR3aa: CASTGGGTDTQYF
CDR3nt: TGTGCCAGCACCGGGGGAGGGACAGATACGCAGTATTTT

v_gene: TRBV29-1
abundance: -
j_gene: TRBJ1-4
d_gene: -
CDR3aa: CSVARVRGEKLFF
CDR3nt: TGCAGCGTCGCCAGGGTCCGGGGTGAAAAACTGTTTTTT

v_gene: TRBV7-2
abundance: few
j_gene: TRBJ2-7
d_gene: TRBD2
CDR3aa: CASSLARTSGSYEQYF
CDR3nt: TGTGCCAGCAGCTTAGCTCGGACTAGCGGCTCCTACGAGCAGTACTTC

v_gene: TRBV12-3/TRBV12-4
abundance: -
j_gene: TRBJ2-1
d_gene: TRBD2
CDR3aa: CASRPTSGRAPNEQFF
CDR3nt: TGTGCCAGCAGGCCTACTAGCGGGAGGGCCCCCAATGAGCAGTTCTTC